This entry concerns a single T cell receptor beta chain. Between the trimmed V and J ends, which lost 3 bases and 8 bases, there was a span of 15 bases. The CDR3 consists of 14 residues. Looked up from germline, CDR1 is SGHNT and CDR2 is YENEEA. The sample is drawn from a study of blood T cell repertoires in COVID-19. The assay was immunoSEQ multiplex PCR, and TCRdb's table has in-frame clones only and misses some. The table has 250,000 to 350,000 clones, around 88% seen once. The J gene is TRBJ2-3, the V gene TRBV11-3, with D perhaps TRBD2 (6 bases). Sequenced: peripheral blood. The TCR comes from a woman in her 30s who had recovered from COVID-19. Here the CDR3 reads CASSLGGQLGTQYF. DNA for the CDR3: TGTGCCAGCAGCTTGGGGGGTCAGTTAGGTACGCAGTATTTT.